These 3 T cell receptor beta chains share one sample of origin, sequenced in a study of blood T cell repertoires in COVID-19. Assay used: immunoSEQ multiplex PCR; TCRdb lists only in-frame clones, some missing. Of around 91,000 clones listed, approximately 81% were seen once; the top ten hold 38%. Specimen: peripheral blood. The receptor source for this set is a man aged 80 or over with acute or convalescent COVID-19.

This clone was seen only once. V is TRBV19 and J is TRBJ1-2, with a possible D match to TRBD1 (5 bases). CDR3 size: 13 residues. Per germline, CDR1 LNHDA and CDR2 SQIVND (reference sequence). The V and J ends lost 4 bases and 5 bases respectively, with 11 bases between them. CDR3: CASSTRQSYGYTF. The CDR3 DNA sequence: TGTGCCAGTAGTACCCGACAGAGTTATGGCTACACCTTC.

The rearrangement uses TRBV9 and TRBJ2-4, with D possibly matching TRBD2 (7 bases). From germline, CDR1 is SGDLS and CDR2 YYNGEE. The V end lost 0 bases, the J end lost 7 bases, and 11 bases lay between the germline ends. This CDR3 has 14 residues. The DNA of the CDR3 is TGTGCCAGCAGCGTAGAGGGGGGGTTGAACATTCAGTACTTC. It specifies CASSVEGGLNIQYF.

This rearrangement joins TRBV3-1 (or the pseudogene TRBV3-2) to TRBJ2-7, with 13 nucleotides matching TRBD2. This CDR3 has 15 amino acids. V shed 0 bases and J 7 bases; nucleotides not matched to a gene: 3. Per the germline V gene, CDR1 is LGHDT and CDR2 is YNNKEL (reference sequence). The CDR3 DNA reads TGTGCCAGCAGCCAAGACGGACTAGCGGGAGTTGAGCAGTACTTC. This translates into CASSQDGLAGVEQYF.